This entry features one T cell receptor beta chain sequence. In the authors' workflow: Reference gene primer amplification in the assay estimated nucleated cell counts. Profiling relied on immunoSEQ multiplex PCR, and the TCRdb table lists in-frame clones only, not all of them. D and trimming were read from the DNA, whereas the V and J calls and clone size are those reported in that table. This sample has 500,000 to 600,000 clones; around nine tenths occur once, and the top ten carry about 8%. Followed over time, Seattle patients had been enrolled while infection was active. This entry comes from a study of blood T cell repertoires in COVID-19. Study background: Researchers got acute and convalescent COVID-19 samples from the United States, Italy and Spain. T cells, B-cell-depleted T cells, or PBMCs provided the cDNA or gDNA that served as material.

The CDR3 is 14 amino acids. Germline-derived CDR1 and CDR2 are MNHEY and SVGEGT. Trimming took 6 bases from V and 1 from J, leaving 12 bases between them. The V and J genes are TRBV6-2 or TRBV6-3 and TRBJ1-1; D is possibly TRBD1 (6 bases). This clonotype was obtained from a woman in her forties or fifties with COVID-19, enrolled during active disease. The material sequenced was peripheral blood. CDR3 protein: CASSLRGWNTEAFF. CDR3 in DNA: TGTGCCAGCAGCCTCAGGGGATGGAACACTGAAGCTTTCTTT.